Included here is one TCR beta chain sequence, with context. The study drew participants aged about 18 to 89 years from around 24 US areas. This sample stems from a study of blood T cell repertoires in COVID-19. Whole-study context: Samples taken during acute and convalescent COVID-19 were collected in the United States, Italy and Spain. PBMCs, B-cell-depleted T cells, or T cells were the source of the cDNA or gDNA that made up the material.

Per the study methods: Estimated nucleated cell counts came from reference gene primer amplification. TCRdb's copy holds only in-frame clones and misses some; the assay was immunoSEQ multiplex PCR. Clone size and the V and J calls come from that table; the DNA yielded D and trimming. The sample records roughly 180,000 clones, 83% being singletons. This CDR3 comprises 15 residues. V trimming: 3 bases; J trimming: 5 bases; junction bases outside the gene matches: 8. CDR1 is DFQATT and CDR2 is SNEGSKA in the germline V gene (reference sequence). The TCR comes from a woman aged 45-65 years in a cohort exposed to, infected with or recovered from COVID-19 (not recorded which). The chain employs TRBV20-1 and TRBJ2-3; 10 nucleotides agree with TRBD1. Sequenced: PBMCs or T cells enriched from blood (not recorded which). The CDR3, as DNA: TGCAGTGCTAGTGGTGGGACAGGGGATCGAGATACGCAGTATTTT. This translates into CSASGGTGDRDTQYF.